The 29 T cell receptor beta chains below come from one sample, sequenced in a study of T cell responses to AZD1222 COVID-19 vaccine. Clones were read by immunoSEQ multiplex PCR, and TCRdb kept only the in-frame ones, dropping some. The data show approximately 160,000 clones, with 92% seen just once and about 1% held by the top ten. The material was peripheral blood, obtained 28 days after the second AZD1222 dose. The source of these receptors is an adult who received the AZD1222 COVID-19 vaccine.

This clone was seen a single time. The chain has TRBV5-6 and TRBJ2-3, with 11 bases identical to TRBD2. The CDR3 consists of 15 residues. From germline, CDR1 is SGHDT and CDR2 YYEEEE. Trimming removed 0 bases from V and 6 bases from J; junction bases left unmatched: 3. This CDR3 reads CASSLVLAGVDTQYF. The DNA for the CDR3 is TGTGCCAGCAGCTTGGTACTAGCGGGGGTGGATACGCAGTATTTT.

The chain carries TRBV5-1 and TRBJ1-3; D remains ambiguous. Trimming took 7 bases from V and 6 from J, leaving 17 bases between them. The CDR3 totals 14 residues. CDR1 SGHRS and CDR2 YFSETQ come from the germline V gene. The CDR3 bases are TGCGCCAGCCCCCTTGCTACGTGCTTAAACACCATATATTTT. Translation: CASPLATCLNTIYF.

The J gene is TRBJ1-2, the V gene TRBV10-3; the match to TRBD1 covers 8 bases. Unmatched junction bases numbered 8, after V lost 10 bases and J lost 4 bases. Germline V CDR1 and CDR2: ENHRY, SYGVKD. The CDR3 runs 13 residues. CDR3 region: CATSTGEVYGYTF. As DNA, the CDR3 is TGTGCCACCTCGACAGGGGAGGTCTATGGCTACACCTTC.

This chain uses TRBV11-3 with TRBJ2-1; D might be TRBD1 (6 bases). The germline gives CDR1 SGHNT, CDR2 YENEEA. Trimming removed 1 base at V and 9 bases at J, with 16 bases between. CDR3 size: 15 residues. This CDR3 reads CASSLAGQTGGEQFF. The CDR3 coding sequence is TGTGCCAGCAGCTTAGCCGGCCAGACAGGCGGTGAGCAGTTCTTC.

V is TRBV11-2 and J is TRBJ1-6; 7 bases fit TRBD1. V trimming: 3 bases; J trimming: 7 bases; junction bases outside the gene matches: 3. The CDR3 extends over 14 amino acids. Germline V gives CDR1 SGHAT, CDR2 FQNNGV. The CDR3 nucleotides read TGTGCCAGCAGCTTCTCAGGGGGAAATTCACCCCTCCACTTT. Translated, it gives CASSFSGGNSPLHF.

This chain connects TRBV5-6 to TRBJ1-2, with TRBD1 identical over 7 bases. Trimming removed 4 bases from V and 0 bases from J; junction bases left unmatched: 9. Looked up from germline, CDR1 is SGHDT and CDR2 is YYEEEE. The CDR3 length is 16 residues. CDR3 DNA sequence: TGTGCCAGCAGCGGACAGGCCGAAATATCTAACTATGGCTACACCTTC. It codes for CASSGQAEISNYGYTF.

Only one count was recorded for this clone. The rearrangement joins TRBV7-9 to TRBJ1-5, with no clear D. There are 12 residues in the CDR3. From germline, CDR1 is SEHNR and CDR2 FQNEAQ (reference sequence). V lost 6 bases and J 5 bases, leaving 8 bases between the germline ends. CDR3 loop: CASRAGDQPQHF. CDR3 DNA: TGTGCCAGCAGAGCTGGGGATCAGCCCCAGCATTTT.

This clone was recorded only once. This sequence joins TRBV5-1 and TRBJ2-7, with D possibly being TRBD1 (6 bases). Germline V CDR1 and CDR2: SGHRS, YFSETQ. The CDR3 loop spans 16 amino acids. V shed 4 bases and J shed 4 bases, with 21 bases lying between them. The chain's CDR3 is CASSPQSAGASYEQYF. CDR3 nucleotide sequence: TGCGCCAGCAGCCCTCAGTCGGCAGGGGCCTCGTACGAGCAGTACTTC.

V and J are TRBV7-2 and TRBJ2-1; D is unresolved. The CDR3 covers 13 residues. The V end lost 2 bases, the J end lost 10 bases, and 12 bases lay between the germline ends. Germline CDR1 SGHTA, CDR2 FQGNSA. Written as DNA, the CDR3 is TGTGCCAGCAGCTTAAGGCAGAACGGCGAGCAGTTCTTC. This encodes CASSLRQNGEQFF. The entire variable domain, with the rest obtained from reference TRBV7-2 and TRBJ2-1, is as follows: GAGVSQSPSNKVTEKGKDVELRCDPISGHTALYWYRQSLGQGLEFLIYFQGNSAPDKSGLPSDRFSAERTGGSVSTLTIQRTQQEDSAVYLCASSLRQNGEQFFGPGTRLTVL.

In regard to this clone: Its ends do not fully match the called genes, so a read error is possible. The chain employs TRBV6-4 and TRBJ1-1; no reliable D call. Germline-derived CDR1 and CDR2 are MRHNA and SNTAGT. The CDR3 is 14 residues long. CDR3 coding DNA: TGTGCCAGCCGTGAACGCTCGTGGGGCACTGAAGCTTTCTTT. This codes for CASRERSWGTEAFF.

The rearrangement uses TRBV30 and TRBJ1-1; D not resolved. CDR1 is GTSNPN and CDR2 is SVGIG in the germline V gene (reference sequence). V was pared by 0 bases and J by 4 bases, with 9 bases between. This CDR3 region has 13 residues. Here the CDR3 reads CAWSVVLGTEAFF. The CDR3 DNA reads as TGTGCCTGGAGTGTTGTTTTGGGCACTGAAGCTTTCTTT.

The V and J genes are TRBV3-1 (or the pseudogene TRBV3-2) and TRBJ1-2; D is perhaps TRBD1 (6 bases). Per the germline V gene, CDR1 is LGHDT and CDR2 is YNNKEL (reference sequence). The V end lost 0 bases, the J end lost 8 bases, and 16 bases lay between the germline ends. The CDR3 covers 15 residues. The CDR3 sequence is CASSQDTGTYFGYTF. The CDR3 DNA reads TGTGCCAGCAGCCAAGATACGGGGACATACTTCGGCTACACCTTC.

This chain joins TRBV5-1 and TRBJ1-6, with unresolved D. The germline V gene encodes CDR1 SGHRS and CDR2 YFSETQ. With 0 bases removed from V and 4 bases from J, the gap between germline ends came to 8 bases. CDR3 length: 15 residues. The chain's CDR3 is CASSLVAGYNSPLHF. The CDR3 nucleotides are TGCGCCAGCAGCTTGGTGGCAGGATATAATTCACCCCTCCACTTT.

V gene TRBV6-5 combines with J gene TRBJ2-3, with 7 bases aligning to TRBD1. Trimming took 5 bases from V and 0 from J; bases not matched to a gene: 5. The CDR3 runs 15 residues. From germline, CDR1 is MNHEY and CDR2 SVGAGI. In DNA, the CDR3 is TGTGCCAGCAGTCATAAGGGGGCGAGCACAGATACGCAGTATTTT. This codes for CASSHKGASTDTQYF.

This chain connects TRBV3-1 (or the pseudogene TRBV3-2) to TRBJ1-5; maybe TRBD1 (5 bases). CDR1 LGHDT and CDR2 YNNKEL come from the germline V gene (reference sequence). The CDR3 is 13 amino acids. V was pared by 6 bases and J by 5 bases, with 11 bases between. CDR3 coding DNA: TGTGCCAGCAGTCCAGGGCCGGATCAGCCCCAGCATTTT. Translation: CASSPGPDQPQHF.

The chain has TRBV2 and TRBJ1-1; maybe TRBD1 (6 bases). The CDR3 has 14 residues. CDR1 is SNHLY, CDR2 FYNNEI, per germline. Trimming pared 6 bases from V and 5 bases from J, leaving 16 bases between. The CDR3 coding sequence is TGTGCCAGCAGCCTACAGGGATGGGAAACTGAAGCTTTCTTT. This encodes CASSLQGWETEAFF.

The chain uses TRBV5-1 and TRBJ2-2, with TRBD1 matching over 7 bases. With 0 bases clipped from V and 6 bases from J, the junction kept 11 bases outside the gene matches. There are 17 residues in the CDR3. CDR1 is SGHRS and CDR2 is YFSETQ in the germline V gene. The CDR3 spells CASSLGSDRMGAGELFF. CDR3 coding DNA: TGCGCCAGCAGCTTGGGATCGGACAGGATGGGCGCCGGGGAGCTGTTTTTT.

A note on this clone: At one end the junction does not follow the germline gene, possibly because of a read error. This rearrangement joins TRBV20-1 to TRBJ1-2; tentative D call: TRBD1 (6 bases). The germline V gene has CDR1 DFQATT and CDR2 SNEGSKA (reference sequence). CDR3 length equals 10 residues. The CDR3 DNA follows: TGCAGTGCTAGAGAAGACAGGTACCTATTC. Protein: CSAREDRYLF.

The chain carries TRBV9 and TRBJ1-4; TRBD1 aligns across 9 bases. V lost 4 bases and J lost 0; bases outside the gene matches: 4. The CDR3 runs 16 residues. Germline values: CDR1 SGDLS, CDR2 YYNGEE. CDR3 in amino acids: CASSSDRGATNEKLFF. As DNA, the CDR3 is TGTGCCAGCAGCTCCGACAGGGGGGCAACTAATGAAAAACTGTTTTTT. The full variable domain, completed using reference TRBV9 and TRBJ1-4, is DSGVTQTPKHLITATGQRVTLRCSPRSGDLSVYWYQQSLDQGLQFLIQYYNGEERAKGNILERFSAQQFPDLHSELNLSSLELGDSALYFCASSSDRGATNEKLFFGSGTQLSVL.

The chain joins TRBV6-5 to TRBJ2-1; 8 nucleotides match TRBD2. CDR3 length equals 13 residues. From germline, CDR1 is MNHEY and CDR2 SVGAGI. CDR3 nucleotide sequence: TGTGCGGCGGGCACTAGCGGATACAATGAGCAGTTCTTC. Amino acids: CAAGTSGYNEQFF.

The J gene is TRBJ1-1, the V gene TRBV7-9; 8 nucleotides match TRBD1. The germline CDR1 and CDR2 sequences are SEHNR and FQNEAQ (reference sequence). Unmatched junction bases numbered 2, after V lost 0 bases and J lost 2 bases. The CDR3 has 15 residues. CDR3 loop: CASSLAGTGNTEAFF. For the CDR3, the DNA is TGTGCCAGCAGCTTAGCAGGGACAGGCAACACTGAAGCTTTCTTT. The complete variable domain, with remaining parts taken from reference TRBV7-9 and TRBJ1-1, reads DTGVSQNPRHKITKRGQNVTFRCDPISEHNRLYWYRQTLGQGPEFLTYFQNEAQLEKSRLLSDRFSAERPKGSFSTLEIQRTEQGDSAMYLCASSLAGTGNTEAFFGQGTRLTVV.

This chain connects TRBV5-6 to TRBJ2-7; 10 nucleotides align to TRBD2. The V segment lost 2 bases and the J segment 0 bases; nucleotides outside the gene matches: 8. The CDR3 runs to 17 residues. CDR1 is SGHDT and CDR2 is YYEEEE in the germline V gene. The CDR3 region is CASSLISSGGSSYEQYF. In nucleotides, the CDR3 is TGTGCCAGCAGCTTAATCTCTAGCGGGGGAAGCTCCTACGAGCAGTACTTC.

V usage is TRBV7-6 and J usage is TRBJ2-7, with TRBD2 matching 10 bases. This CDR3 is built from 15 residues. V trimming: 4 bases; J trimming: 4 bases; junction bases outside the gene matches: 7. The germline V gene encodes CDR1 SGHVS and CDR2 FNYEAQ. As DNA, the CDR3 is TGTGCCAGCAGCTCCTCCCCGACTAGCGGGTACGAGCAGTACTTC. It specifies CASSSSPTSGYEQYF.

About this clone: One end of the junction does not line up with germline, which may come from a read error. The gene calls are TRBV27 and TRBJ1-6; D unclear. The CDR3 has 13 residues. The germline V gene has CDR1 MNHEY and CDR2 SMNVEV (reference sequence). The CDR3 DNA reads TGTGCCAGCAGTTTTACGGTTTATTCAACCCTCCACTTT. This encodes CASSFTVYSTLHF.

V gene TRBV27 combines with J gene TRBJ2-1, with D perhaps being TRBD1 or TRBD2 (5 bases each). This CDR3 spans 12 amino acids. The V gene's germline CDR1 is MNHEY and CDR2 SMNVEV (reference sequence). Trimming took off 5 bases at V and 9 bases at J, with 11 bases between the two ends. The chain's CDR3 is CASSPRAGEQFF. CDR3 DNA: TGTGCCAGCAGTCCCAGGGCGGGTGAGCAGTTCTTC.

The chain joins TRBV5-6 to TRBJ1-2; TRBD1 is a possible D gene (6 bases). The germline V gene has CDR1 SGHDT and CDR2 YYEEEE. This CDR3 contains 15 residues. V lost 1 base and J 4 bases, leaving 14 bases between the germline ends. The CDR3 DNA is TGTGCCAGCAGCTTGTTCGGGGGCTACTCCTATGGCTACACCTTC. Translation: CASSLFGGYSYGYTF. The full variable domain, in which reference TRBV5-6 and TRBJ1-2 provide the parts outside the CDR3, is DAGVTQSPTHLIKTRGQQVTLRCSPKSGHDTVSWYQQALGQGPQFIFQYYEEEERQRGNFPDRFSGHQFPNYSSELNVNALLLGDSALYLCASSLFGGYSYGYTFGSGTRLTVV.

The V call is TRBV9, the J call TRBJ1-2; 10 bases map to TRBD1. Trimming at V came to 4 bases and at J to 7 bases, leaving 7 bases not matched to a gene. CDR1 is SGDLS and CDR2 is YYNGEE in the germline V gene. CDR3 length: 14 residues. The CDR3 DNA reads as TGTGCCAGCAGCCTGGGACAGGGGTTTTTTGGCTACACCTTC. The encoded protein is CASSLGQGFFGYTF.

The genes are TRBV29-1 and TRBJ1-3; D gene unclear. This CDR3 spans 17 amino acids. V lost 5 bases and J 0 bases, leaving 20 bases between the germline ends. Germline V lookup: CDR1 SQVTM, CDR2 ANQGSEA. Written as DNA, the CDR3 is TGCAGCGTTCGCTCCGCCGACGGCGGGGACTCTGGAAACACCATATATTTT. Its translation: CSVRSADGGDSGNTIYF.

This clone was recorded only once. A junction boundary mismatches the germline segment, possibly from a read error. The chain couples TRBV2 to TRBJ1-1; D is unclear. The CDR3 consists of 13 residues. Germline V CDR1 and CDR2: SNHLY, FYNNEI. The CDR3 nucleotides are TGTGCCAGCAGTAAGCAGATGAACAGTGAAGCTTTCTTT. Protein sequence: CASSKQMNSEAFF.